This record concerns one TCR beta chain sequence. Its antigen has not been determined. No base-level quality is on record; no much larger clone is a single base apart. The library was obtained by the immunoSEQ multiplex PCR assay. A mixture of 60 forward primers for TCR Vbeta segments and 13 reverse primers for TCR Jbeta segments was used in the multiplex PCR. Amplification of the CDR3 region of rearranged TCR beta genes was performed with a multiplex PCR assay on genomic DNA. The Illumina HiSeq System was used to sequence the amplified TCR beta libraries as 87-base-pair reads. The authors' pipeline ran thus. In a later analysis, approximately 74 million unique TCR beta chains were counted across the approximately 640 repertoires, and roughly 11 million of these chains were shared by at least two donors. To remove PCR and sequencing errors, raw reads were error-corrected and collapsed into unique sequences using a nearest-neighbor algorithm that merged closely related sequences. V, D and J gene segments were assigned by aligning CDR3 sequences to IMGT reference sequences. For a sequence to be retained, at least a six-nucleotide match to both a V gene segment and a J gene segment was required. A rearrangement was called productive if the CDR3 had no stop codons and remained in frame with V and J, and every other rearrangement was called non-productive. CDR3 was defined according to IMGT convention as the region running from the second conserved V-encoded cysteine to the conserved J-encoded phenylalanine. The earlier analysis of a few hundred of the donors excluded any sequence lacking an unambiguous match to a single V gene segment. In an earlier analysis of 450 to 700 of the donors, V segments were called functional above 56.7% productive rearrangements and were called segregating when the between-donor standard deviation exceeded 5%. To diagnose cytomegalovirus status from the catalog of TCR beta chain sequences, a statistical classification framework was built. V and J gene assignment, in a later analysis, came from comparing TCR nucleotide sequences with IMGT/GENE-DB human TR gene sequences. Using the TCRdist pipeline, a later analysis assigned CDR3 sequences along with most-parsimonious VDJ recombination scenarios. In a later analysis, every TCR beta chain was defined by the combination of its CDR3 amino acid sequence and its V-gene family, and reads without a unique V-gene family were dropped. To address suspected cross-contamination and a sequencing artifact, a later analysis removed over 500 highly shared, low-generation-probability nucleotide sequences. A later analysis calculated a clonal expansion index for each public chain from normalized within-repertoire ranks of inferred template counts. In a later analysis, generation probabilities were computed using a VDJ recombination model fitted to out-of-frame rearrangements, and the results were checked against IGoR. In a later analysis, TCR-TCR, TCR-HLA and TCR-CMV co-occurrence was scored with hypergeometric tests, and a repertoire-size bias correction was applied to TCR pairs. A later analysis estimated false discovery rates by permuting HLA or CMV assignments 20 times. In a later analysis, co-occurring TCRs were grouped using DBSCAN, and TCRdist sequence similarity was added for clustering within HLA-allele-positive subsets. Repertoires with fewer than 30,000 or more than 120,000 public chains, plus five repertoires with anomalous nucleotide sharing, were excluded from co-occurrence clustering. The source is immuneACCESS, and TCRdb retained only in-frame sequences with V and J called. Part of the clones is not carried over; for the studies checked, unresolved V genes explain less than half of this, and the remainder is unexplained. V, J and clone size are taken as reported in that table, and D and trimming were inferred from the DNA itself. This sample has about 270,000 clones in its table, and roughly 88% of those were observed once. The ten biggest clones cover 3.5% to 4% of the sample.

Trimming at the junction amounts to 4 bases on V and 4 bases on J, and the germline ends lie 11 bases apart. Including cysteine and phenylalanine, the CDR3 has 13 amino acids. Only the CDR3 part of the read is kept: 39 bases, read in frame from the first base. The germline V gene yields SNHLY for CDR1 and FYNNEI for CDR2. These data are taken from a study of cytomegalovirus exposure and HLA in healthy donors (dated by TCRdb to between 2016 and 2019). Regarding the study in general: According to an earlier analysis of a few hundred of the donors, about 170 million T cells yielded some 120 million unique TCR beta sequences and around 300 Gb of sequence data. HLA typing covered class I and class II loci at four-digit resolution. About 310 gigabases of sequencing data and tens of millions of unique TCR sequences were included in an early release covering several hundred HLA-typed donors. The study aimed to test whether cataloging public T cell receptors could reveal signatures of past pathogen exposure. Of the roughly 420 genotyped donors, over 80% were placed in the genetic ancestry cluster associated with self-reported Caucasian donors. Typing coverage differed by locus: A, B, C, DRB1 and DQB1 were typed in roughly 629-640 donors, DQA1 in 500 to 550, DPA1 in 600 to 610, and DPB1 in around 490. A later analysis re-analyzed previously published TCR beta repertoires from several hundred donors and added high-resolution HLA genotyping to study TCR occurrence patterns. On average, 235,054 unique TCR beta nucleotide sequences were sequenced per donor among 398 genotyped donors of the cohort, with roughly a sixth of those sequences being non-productive. Using immunosequencing, the study profiled T cell repertoires from 640 or so subjects and related those repertoires to cytomegalovirus serostatus. All discovery cohort repertoires had been generated on a single sequencing platform. Roughly five DR-DQ haplotypes were handled as single units for association and clustering because linkage in the cohort was strong. Donor age, sex, ethnicity and CMV serostatus were collected together with the repertoire data. To predict cytomegalovirus infection status, the study brought together high-throughput TCR immunosequencing, statistical association of individual TCRs with disease status, and machine learning. The later analysis used no new phenotypic data to find candidate immune exposures, relying instead on TCR beta sequences and their occurrence across donors. An earlier analysis of 587 of the donors used high-throughput TCR beta sequencing to judge whether each TCR beta V gene segment behaved as functional or pseudogenic. Besides the first cohort of 550 to 750 subjects, a separate validation cohort made up of over 95 different subjects was used. Genome-wide SNP genotypes for about three fifths of the roughly 670 donors were used in a later genetic analysis, which treated that subset as a discovery cohort.

Findings and caveats that apply to the study as a whole: The sequencing pipeline was judged likely to have produced a cluster of highly shared sequence variants as a technical artifact. The study gave a list of roughly 150 TCR beta chains associated with cytomegalovirus. The classifier was reported to diagnose cytomegalovirus status with high specificity and sensitivity in both the original and validation cohorts. In a later genetic analysis, fewer N-insertions in productive TCRs were reported among donors in an Asian-associated ancestry cluster than the roughly 700-donor mean. In a later analysis, HLA-associated TCR beta chains showed more clonal expansion and lower generation probabilities than non-associated chains that were equally common. Assigning TCR associations to individual alleles was difficult when HLA alleles, especially DR and DQ, strongly co-occurred. The 87-base-pair reads could not distinguish some IMGT-functional V segments, including TRBV6-2 and TRBV6-3, so those segments were excluded. For the cohort, immune exposure information was limited to CMV serostatus. Because some donors lacked HLA typing at each locus, the association tests relied only on the typed subset. The earlier analysis of 587 of the donors excluded about 16 rarely observed V segments, including chromosome 9 orphons, because counts were too low. Linkage disequilibrium might explain the correlated functional status among segregating V segments, but an unknown experimental factor could not be ruled out. Most TCR sequences were seen in very few donors, while some public TCRs were found in many individuals. In a later analysis, around 17,000 TCR beta sequences were associated with specific HLA alleles at a false discovery rate of 0.05. The presence/absence analyses assumed that sequencing depth was roughly uniform across donors, and that assumption may not be true. A later analysis found that most CMV-associated TCR beta chains appeared HLA-restricted, with HLA associations seemingly driven largely by CMV exposure. In vitro tests confirmed that a few of the cytomegalovirus-associated TCR beta chains recognize cytomegalovirus antigens. A later genetic analysis associated a missense DCLRE1C variant with V-gene and J-gene trimming of TCR beta chains, and an independent cohort replicated the association. In an earlier analysis of around 600 of the donors, most TCR beta V segments were observed in productive rearrangements about 87% or about 30% of the time, broadly matching IMGT annotations. According to a later analysis, parvovirus B19, influenza, CMV and Epstein-Barr virus appeared linked to several top co-occurrence clusters. A later analysis found that TCR association rates varied across HLA loci, with DRB1 alleles showing the most associated TCRs and HLA-C alleles the fewest. This cohort had only TCR beta chains sequenced, and the lack of alpha or paired-chain data limited which features could be detected. A further reported finding was that TCR beta sequences accurately predicted the HLA-A and HLA-B alleles for most subjects in the first cohort. The authors suggested that the approach could potentially be generalized to other disease states and immunological phenotypes.

In total, around 600 healthy bone marrow donors made up the cohort. At the time of sampling, all cohort members were nominally healthy, though unrecorded immune exposures were likely present. The donor tested CMV seropositive, placing the donor among the roughly 270 seropositive members of the cohort. A peripheral blood sample was collected from each donor, and TCR beta sequencing was performed on peripheral blood mononuclear cells. Genomic DNA extraction from the blood cell samples was performed with the Qiagen DNeasy Blood Extraction Kit. The source of this sequence is a man aged 40-49 years in good health and CMV-seropositive. Recombination connected TRBV2 to TRBJ2-7; the D gene is not confidently resolved. The specimen sequenced was PBMCs. Here is the DNA: TGTGCCAGCAGTGTTGCGTTCAAGTACGAGCAGTACTTC. Its protein reads: CASSVAFKYEQYF.